These 15 T cell receptor beta chains were sequenced from one sample in a study of CD8 T cells in ankylosing spondylitis. MiXCR was run by TCRdb on the 5' RACE reads, yielding one entry per CDR3 protein. The data show 230,000 or so distinct CDR3 sequences, roughly a quarter seen once. Sequenced sample: blood, either unsorted or a sorted T cell fraction (not recorded which). The receptor set was obtained from a male donor with ankylosing spondylitis or in good health (not recorded which).

This clonotype was seen ten or more times. DNA of the CDR3: TGTGCCACCAGTGATTTGCCTAGGACGAATGAGCAGTTCTTC. Translating gives CATSDLPRTNEQFF. The V gene is TRBV24-1, the J gene TRBJ2-1; D is uncertain. CDR3 length equals 14 residues. Germline CDR1 and CDR2: KGHDR and SFDVKD. V was cut by 0 bases and J by 7 bases, with 9 bases left in between.

At least ten counts were recorded for this clonotype. The V gene is TRBV20-1, the J gene TRBJ2-1; perhaps TRBD2 as D (5 bases). The V and J ends lost 3 bases and 0 bases respectively, with 9 bases between them. The V gene's germline CDR1 is DFQATT and CDR2 SNEGSKA (reference sequence). CDR3 size: 14 residues. The CDR3 nucleotides are TGCAGTGCTAGGGTGGGGAGCTCCTACAATGAGCAGTTCTTC. Its translation: CSARVGSSYNEQFF.

In this sample, this clonotype turned up a few times. The chain couples TRBV5-6 to TRBJ2-2; D might be TRBD1 (5 bases). The germline V gene has CDR1 SGHDT and CDR2 YYEEEE. The CDR3 totals 12 residues. The ends were cut back, 4 bases at V and 8 bases at J, with 9 bases in the middle. CDR3 coding DNA: TGTGCCAGCAGCAAACGGACAGGGGAGCTGTTTTTT. Translation gives CASSKRTGELFF.

The V and J genes are TRBV10-1 and TRBJ2-2, with 7 bases aligning to TRBD1. J was trimmed by 7 bases and V by 4 bases; bases with no gene match: 9. The CDR3 is made up of 15 amino acids. The germline V gene has CDR1 WNHNN and CDR2 SYGVQD (reference sequence). The chain's CDR3 is CASSVGGKGVGELFF. CDR3 nucleotide sequence: TGCGCCAGCAGTGTAGGGGGCAAAGGGGTCGGGGAGCTGTTTTTT.

This chain links TRBV20-1 with TRBJ2-1; 9 bases align to TRBD2. In germline, CDR1 is DFQATT, CDR2 SNEGSKA (reference sequence). This CDR3 has 14 amino acids. The V gene end was trimmed by 1 base and the J gene end by 11 bases; junction bases not matched to a gene: 9. CDR3 region: CSARGPSLAGKQFF. The DNA for the CDR3 is TGCAGTGCTAGAGGCCCCAGCCTAGCGGGGAAGCAGTTCTTC.

The chain links TRBV7-9 to TRBJ2-7; D remains ambiguous. Between the trimmed V and J ends, which lost 4 bases and 4 bases, there was a span of 11 bases. Germline values: CDR1 SEHNR, CDR2 FQNEAQ (reference sequence). This CDR3 region has 13 residues. The CDR3 spells CASSYPPLYEQYF. The CDR3, as DNA: TGTGCCAGCAGCTACCCGCCCTTGTACGAGCAGTACTTC. Supplemented by reference TRBV7-9 and TRBJ2-7, the full variable domain reads DTGVSQNPRHKITKRGQNVTFRCDPISEHNRLYWYRQTLGQGPEFLTYFQNEAQLEKSRLLSDRFSAERPKGSFSTLEIQRTEQGDSAMYLCASSYPPLYEQYFGPGTRLTVT.

The chain carries TRBV10-3 and TRBJ2-3, with a tentative D call TRBD2 (6 bases). The germline V gene encodes CDR1 ENHRY and CDR2 SYGVKD. The CDR3 consists of 16 residues. V lost 3 bases and J 2 bases, leaving 15 bases between the germline ends. The CDR3 sequence is CAISDGGYFSTDTQYF. The CDR3 bases are TGTGCCATCAGTGATGGAGGGTACTTTTCCACAGATACGCAGTATTTT.

This clonotype has ten or more counts. The rearrangement uses TRBV12-3 or TRBV12-4 and TRBJ1-4; D is unresolved. This CDR3 has 14 residues. Trimming removed 5 bases at V and 8 bases at J, with 15 bases between. In DNA form, the CDR3 reads TGTGCCAGCAGTCGTGCAGTCGGGATGGAAAAACTGTTTTTT. Its protein is CASSRAVGMEKLFF.

This clonotype was observed a handful of times. The V and J genes are TRBV18 and TRBJ1-5; D call uncertain. V lost 3 bases and J 5 bases, leaving 8 bases between the germline ends. The CDR3 spans 13 residues. Germline V gene lookup returns CDR1 KGHSH and CDR2 LQKENI. CDR3 residues: CASSPGEDQPQHF. The DNA of the CDR3 is TGTGCCAGCTCACCGGGCGAAGATCAGCCCCAGCATTTT.

The chain joins TRBV5-1 to TRBJ2-6, with D unclear. Germline CDR1 SGHRS, CDR2 YFSETQ. This CDR3 is built from 17 residues. The V end was cut by 0 bases, the J end by 2 bases, with 12 bases between. The CDR3 bases are TGCGCCAGCAGCTTGGTGACATCGTTTGCTGGGGCCAACGTCCTGACTTTC. Its protein is CASSLVTSFAGANVLTF.

The chain recombines TRBV12-3 or TRBV12-4 with TRBJ1-6; no clear D gene. The CDR3 runs to 16 residues. The V gene lost 3 bases and the J gene lost 4 bases, with 13 bases spanning the gap. CDR3 sequence reads: CASSFSGRRYNSPLHF. CDR3 bases: TGTGCCAGCAGTTTTTCGGGGAGGCGATATAATTCACCCCTCCACTTT.

This clonotype came up many times. The chain employs TRBV20-1 and TRBJ2-1; either TRBD1 or TRBD2 may fit D (6 bases each). Germline values: CDR1 DFQATT, CDR2 SNEGSKA (reference sequence). V shed 6 bases and J shed 0 bases, with 18 bases lying between them. CDR3 length: 16 residues. CDR3 in DNA: TGCAGTGCAGAAGGGTTGGGGGGCTTCTCCTACAATGAGCAGTTCTTC. Translated, it gives CSAEGLGGFSYNEQFF.

About this clonotype: Since a much larger clone is just one base distant, this may be a read error. The chain joins TRBV20-1 to TRBJ2-2, with 8 positions matching TRBD1. With V trimmed by 3 bases and J by 4 bases, 13 bases remained unmatched. CDR3 length: 17 amino acids. From germline, CDR1 is DFQATT and CDR2 SNEGSKA (reference sequence). CDR3 DNA sequence: TGCAGTGCTAGGGTCGGATTAGGACAGGGTCCCACCGGGGAGCTGTTTTTT. Protein product: CSARVGLGQGPTGELFF.

The rearrangement joins TRBV24-1 to TRBJ2-1; D call uncertain. This CDR3 is built from 16 residues. V lost 4 bases and J 2 bases, leaving 14 bases between the germline ends. CDR1 is KGHDR and CDR2 is SFDVKD in the germline V gene. As DNA, the CDR3 is TGTGCCACCAGTGACTTGAAGGGTCCTACCTACAATGAGCAGTTCTTC. Amino acid sequence: CATSDLKGPTYNEQFF.

The chain has TRBV12-3 or TRBV12-4 and TRBJ2-3; D uncertain. The V gene lost 6 bases and the J gene lost 1 base, with 17 bases spanning the gap. This CDR3 contains 16 residues. CDR3: CASSPGRTLGTDTQYF. DNA of the CDR3: TGTGCCAGCAGCCCCGGGCGCACATTGGGCACAGATACGCAGTATTTT.